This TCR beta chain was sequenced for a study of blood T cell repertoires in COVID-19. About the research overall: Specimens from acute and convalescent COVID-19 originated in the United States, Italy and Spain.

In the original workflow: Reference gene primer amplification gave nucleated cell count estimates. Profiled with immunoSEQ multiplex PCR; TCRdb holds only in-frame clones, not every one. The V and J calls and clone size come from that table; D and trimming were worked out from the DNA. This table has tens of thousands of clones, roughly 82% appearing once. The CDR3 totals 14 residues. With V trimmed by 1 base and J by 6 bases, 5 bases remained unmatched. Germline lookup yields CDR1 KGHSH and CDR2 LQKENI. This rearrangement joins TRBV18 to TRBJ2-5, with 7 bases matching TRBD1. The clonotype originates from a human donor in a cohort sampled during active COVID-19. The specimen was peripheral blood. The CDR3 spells CASSPQAGGKTQYF. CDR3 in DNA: TGTGCCAGCTCACCACAGGCAGGGGGAAAGACCCAGTACTTC.